The clone carrying this T cell receptor (beta chain) was detected a few times. The trim removed 1 base at V and 4 bases at J, leaving 11 bases unmatched. Germline V gives CDR1 SGDLS, CDR2 YYNGEE. The CDR3 contains 17 residues. This specimen belongs to a study of beta chain features in type 1 diabetes. Study-wide background: The samples had 107,917,701 sorted cells examined in all.

Expressed TCRB transcripts got sequenced, as all isolated RNA was reverse transcribed. The method was immunoSEQ multiplex PCR; TCRdb's version includes in-frame clones alone and lacks a portion of them. The sample lists roughly 400,000 clones, over 13% occurring once. The sample was naive CD4+ T cells from blood. The V call is TRBV9, the J call TRBJ2-5; TRBD2 aligns across 9 bases. The clonotype was recovered from a woman between 18 and 29 years old in good health. Written as DNA, the CDR3 is TGTGCCAGCAGCGTATTAAGTTTGGGAGCGGGAGGAGAGACCCAGTACTTC. Protein product: CASSVLSLGAGGETQYF.